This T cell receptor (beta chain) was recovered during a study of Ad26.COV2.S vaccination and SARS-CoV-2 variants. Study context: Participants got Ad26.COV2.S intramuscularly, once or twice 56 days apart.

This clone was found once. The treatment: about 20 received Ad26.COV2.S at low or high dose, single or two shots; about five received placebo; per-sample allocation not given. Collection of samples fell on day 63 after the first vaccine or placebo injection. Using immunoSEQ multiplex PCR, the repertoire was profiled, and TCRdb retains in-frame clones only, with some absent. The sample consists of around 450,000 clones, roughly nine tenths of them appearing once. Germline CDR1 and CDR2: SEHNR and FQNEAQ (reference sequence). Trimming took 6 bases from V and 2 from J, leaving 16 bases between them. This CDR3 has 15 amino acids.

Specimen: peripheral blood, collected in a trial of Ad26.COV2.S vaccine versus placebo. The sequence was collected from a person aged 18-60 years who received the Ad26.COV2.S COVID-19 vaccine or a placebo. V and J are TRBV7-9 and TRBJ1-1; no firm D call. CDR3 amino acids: CASSRPRPVNTEAFF. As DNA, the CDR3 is TGTGCCAGCAGTCGACCCCGGCCAGTCAACACTGAAGCTTTCTTT.